These 21 T cell receptor beta chains originate from one sample sequenced in a study of early stage breast cancer tumors. The table came from immunoSEQ multiplex PCR; TCRdb's copy has only in-frame clones and leaves some out. The sample comprises some 75,000 clones, 79% of which are singletons, and approximately 3.7% rests with the top ten. The sequenced material came from blood. The receptors stem from a person aged 55 to 75 with breast cancer.

The V and J genes are TRBV7-3 and TRBJ2-2, with no clear D. There are 13 residues in the CDR3. V lost 4 bases to trimming and J lost 4 bases, with 7 bases between them. The germline CDR1 and CDR2 sequences are SGHTA and FQGTGA. The CDR3 DNA follows: TGTGCCAGCAGCTCGCCTTTCACCGGGGAGCTGTTTTTT. Amino acids: CASSSPFTGELFF.

The V gene is TRBV5-4, the J gene TRBJ2-5; D remains ambiguous. From germline, CDR1 is SGHNT and CDR2 YYREEE (reference sequence). This CDR3 comprises 16 residues. V gave up 4 bases and J gave up 0 bases, with 16 bases separating them. CDR3 nucleotides: TGTGCCAGCAGCAAGGGCAATTTGGGAAACCAAGAGACCCAGTACTTC. Its protein is CASSKGNLGNQETQYF.

This chain connects TRBV11-2 to TRBJ2-2, with 10 bases identical to TRBD2. Per germline, CDR1 SGHAT and CDR2 FQNNGV. The CDR3 loop spans 15 amino acids. The J segment lost 6 bases and the V segment lost 5 bases, leaving 6 bases of the junction unmatched. CDR3 DNA: TGTGCCAGCAGCCTCTTAGCGGGAGGCCCCGGGGAGCTGTTTTTT. The encoded protein is CASSLLAGGPGELFF.

The J gene is TRBJ2-3, the V gene TRBV5-1; the D gene is possibly TRBD2 (6 bases). The CDR3 is 15 amino acids. The ends were cut back, 7 bases at V and 2 bases at J, with 17 bases in the middle. CDR1 is SGHRS, CDR2 YFSETQ, per germline. The CDR3 spells CASRWSSGNTDTQYF. The CDR3 DNA reads TGCGCCAGCCGTTGGAGTAGCGGAAACACAGATACGCAGTATTTT.

The gene calls are TRBV4-2 and TRBJ2-3; the D gene is possibly TRBD2 (5 bases). CDR1 is LGHNA, CDR2 YNFKEQ, per germline. This CDR3 contains 15 residues. V lost 1 base to trimming and J lost 4 bases, with 12 bases between them. The CDR3 region has the DNA TGTGCCAGCAGCCAAGGCCACCAGGAGGCAGATACGCAGTATTTT. Translating it yields CASSQGHQEADTQYF.

The chain employs TRBV18 and TRBJ2-2; D might be TRBD1 (5 bases). Germline-derived CDR1 and CDR2 are KGHSH and LQKENI. V lost 5 bases and J 6 bases, leaving 16 bases between the germline ends. The CDR3 runs 15 residues. CDR3 amino acids: CASSVPVLGAGELFF. For the CDR3, the DNA is TGTGCCAGCTCAGTCCCGGTCCTAGGGGCCGGGGAGCTGTTTTTT.

V gene TRBV10-2 combines with J gene TRBJ1-3; D uncertain. This CDR3 has 15 amino acids. Germline CDR1 is WSHSY and CDR2 is SAAADI. V lost 3 bases and J 0 bases, leaving 9 bases between the germline ends. The DNA for the CDR3 is TGCGCCAGCAGTGATGACCGGATCTCTGGAAACACCATATATTTT. Its protein product is CASSDDRISGNTIYF.

V is TRBV19 and J is TRBJ2-2; 8 nucleotides align to TRBD2. J was trimmed by 6 bases and V by 3 bases; bases with no gene match: 6. The CDR3 is made up of 15 amino acids. Germline CDR1 is LNHDA and CDR2 is SQIVND (reference sequence). As DNA, the CDR3 is TGTGCCAGTAGTATCAGCGGGAGAAGCGCCGGGGAGCTGTTTTTT. It yields the protein CASSISGRSAGELFF.

This clone was recorded once. The junction departs from germline at one end; a sequencing error may be responsible. The V and J genes are TRBV6-1 and TRBJ2-7; the match to TRBD1 covers 7 bases. The CDR3 is 12 residues long. Germline lookup yields CDR1 MNHNS and CDR2 SASEGT. The DNA of the CDR3 is TGTGCCAGCAGTGTTTGGAGAGGGGGCCGAAACTTC. It specifies CASSVWRGGRNF.

The V and J genes are TRBV5-6 and TRBJ2-3; unclear D gene. Trimming shortened V by 4 bases and J by 6 bases, and 9 bases separated the two germline ends. This CDR3 has 12 amino acids. Per germline, CDR1 SGHDT and CDR2 YYEEEE. Written as DNA, the CDR3 is TGTGCCAGCAGCACCACATCGGATACGCAGTATTTT. This codes for CASSTTSDTQYF.

The rearrangement uses TRBV9 and TRBJ2-2; D possibly matches TRBD1 or TRBD2 (7 bases each). This CDR3 spans 16 amino acids. CDR1 and CDR2 (germline): SGDLS, YYNGEE. V dropped 1 base and J dropped 5 bases, with 15 bases sitting between them. The CDR3 loop reads CASSVPQGGGTGELFF. Written as DNA, the CDR3 is TGTGCCAGCAGCGTACCCCAGGGGGGGGGAACCGGGGAGCTGTTTTTT.

V and J are TRBV7-6 and TRBJ2-2; TRBD2 matches at 7 bases. This CDR3 spans 14 amino acids. From germline, CDR1 is SGHVS and CDR2 FNYEAQ. The V gene end was trimmed by 8 bases and the J gene end by 0 bases; junction bases not matched to a gene: 3. CDR3 sequence (DNA): TGTGCCAGCTGGGCGGGGGCGAACACCGGGGAGCTGTTTTTT. Encoded protein: CASWAGANTGELFF.

A single count supports this clone. The chain uses TRBV7-2 and TRBJ2-2; tentative D call: TRBD2 (5 bases). The V gene's germline CDR1 is SGHTA and CDR2 FQGNSA. Trimming left V 1 base short and J 3 bases short, with 6 bases between. The CDR3 sequence is 14 residues long. Here the CDR3 DNA reads TGTGCCAGCAGCTTAGGGGGAGACACCGGGGAGCTGTTTTTT. Its protein is CASSLGGDTGELFF. Using reference TRBV7-2 and TRBJ2-2 for the parts outside the CDR3, the full variable domain is GAGVSQSPSNKVTEKGKDVELRCDPISGHTALYWYRQSLGQGLEFLIYFQGNSAPDKSGLPSDRFSAERTGGSVSTLTIQRTQQEDSAVYLCASSLGGDTGELFFGEGSRLTVL.

This clone was seen a single time. DNA of the CDR3: TGTGCCAGCAGCGTAGTGGAGTCGGGTACGCAGTATTTT. Translating it yields CASSVVESGTQYF. The V gene is TRBV9, the J gene TRBJ2-3; no firm D call. Germline-derived CDR1 and CDR2 are SGDLS and YYNGEE. Trimming shortened V by 0 bases and J by 8 bases, and 10 bases separated the two germline ends. The CDR3 totals 13 residues.

This clone has more than one count but fewer than ten. This chain uses TRBV28 with TRBJ1-5; D gene uncertain. CDR3 length: 12 amino acids. V dropped 2 bases and J dropped 6 bases, with 5 bases sitting between them. Germline CDR1 reads MDHEN; CDR2 reads SYDVKM. The CDR3 reads CASSLRGQPQHF. The CDR3 DNA sequence: TGTGCCAGCAGTTTAAGAGGTCAGCCCCAGCATTTT.

This rearrangement joins TRBV30 to TRBJ1-4; the D gene is possibly TRBD1 (5 bases). Germline V lookup: CDR1 GTSNPN, CDR2 SVGIG (reference sequence). The V gene lost 1 base and the J gene lost 8 bases, with 8 bases spanning the gap. This CDR3 is 12 amino acids long. The CDR3 sequence is CAWSAEGEKLFF. CDR3 coding DNA: TGTGCCTGGAGTGCTGAGGGGGAAAAACTGTTTTTT.

The V call is TRBV2, the J call TRBJ2-7; perhaps TRBD1 as D (5 bases). Deletions cut 6 bases from V and 4 bases from J, with 19 bases between. Per germline, CDR1 SNHLY and CDR2 FYNNEI. This CDR3 comprises 15 residues. As DNA, the CDR3 is TGTGCCAGCAGATCGGACATCCCAGCCGATTACGAGCAGTACTTC. Translating gives CASRSDIPADYEQYF.

The chain recombines TRBV19 with TRBJ1-5; 7 bases agree with TRBD1. Trimming removed 11 bases from V and 4 bases from J; junction bases left unmatched: 8. The V gene's germline CDR1 is LNHDA and CDR2 SQIVND (reference sequence). The CDR3 sequence is 13 residues long. DNA for the CDR3: TGTGCCTCCTGGGGACAGCTTAATCAGCCCCAGCATTTT. This encodes CASWGQLNQPQHF.

This clone was seen more than once but under ten times. This chain connects TRBV6-1 to TRBJ2-1, with D hard to call. This CDR3 has 10 residues. V lost 7 bases to trimming and J lost 3 bases, with 1 base between them. Germline CDR1 MNHNS, CDR2 SASEGT. This CDR3 reads CASNYNEQFF. CDR3 DNA sequence: TGTGCCAGCAACTACAATGAGCAGTTCTTC.

This CDR3 is CAIKGAFTGANVLTF. Written as DNA, the CDR3 is TGTGCCATAAAGGGGGCGTTCACTGGGGCCAACGTCCTGACTTTC. The chain has TRBV10-3 and TRBJ2-6; 7 bases align to TRBD1. Per germline, CDR1 ENHRY and CDR2 SYGVKD. This CDR3 has 15 residues. With 9 bases clipped from V and 2 bases from J, the junction kept 7 bases outside the gene matches.

This clone was recorded only once. The V and J genes are TRBV11-2 and TRBJ2-3; D is unclear. Germline assignment: CDR1 SGHAT and CDR2 FQNNGV. The length of the CDR3 is 14 residues. V was cut by 0 bases and J by 5 bases, with 9 bases left in between. The CDR3 region has the DNA TGTGCCAGCAGCTTAGATCGCAGGAGAGATACGCAGTATTTT. It is translated as CASSLDRRRDTQYF.